This record concerns one TCR beta chain sequence. The data stem from a study of blood T cell repertoires in COVID-19. Study information: The study drew acute and convalescent COVID-19 samples from the United States, Italy and Spain. T cells, B-cell-depleted T cells, or PBMCs provided the cDNA or gDNA that served as material.

This CDR3 spans 16 amino acids. Per germline, CDR1 LGHDT and CDR2 YNNKEL (reference sequence). V shed 4 bases, J shed 4 bases, and the junction held 9 bases outside the gene matches. Under the authors' procedure: Estimated nucleated cell counts came from reference gene primer amplification. Only in-frame clones appear in the TCRdb table, and some are missing; sequencing was by immunoSEQ multiplex PCR. V and J calls and clone size are as listed in that table; D and trimming were resolved from the DNA. The sample includes about 150,000 clones, 70% to 85% seen only once; the top ten take 25% to 35%. The receptor comes from an older woman with acute or convalescent COVID-19. This rearrangement joins TRBV3-1 (or the pseudogene TRBV3-2) to TRBJ2-1, with 8 bases lining up with TRBD2. The sequenced sample consisted of peripheral blood. CDR3 region: CASSRVSGGKYNEQFF. The CDR3 bases are TGTGCCAGCAGCCGGGTTTCGGGGGGGAAATACAATGAGCAGTTCTTC.